This T cell receptor (beta chain) was documented in a study of blood T cells in healthy people across ages. This clonotype has just a few counts. Its antigen remains unknown. V shed 5 bases and J shed 0 bases, with 11 bases lying between them. Germline-derived CDR1 and CDR2 are SGHAT and FQNNGV. There are 14 residues in the CDR3. Study outcomes and limitations: The diversity estimates, figures obtained from one million T cells, were considered underestimates.

A second PCR of 7 to 11 cycles used a sample-barcoded 5' primer and a J-beta primer mix. Each CDR3 protein gets one entry after TCRdb re-called the 5' RACE reads with MiXCR. This sample has 450,000 to 700,000 distinct CDR3 sequences; about 25% occur once, and the top ten carry about a fifth. Material: blood. The receptor's source is a woman aged 70-85 years in good health. The chain has TRBV11-2 and TRBJ2-7, with D maybe TRBD2 (5 bases). The CDR3 loop reads CASSPQGSSYEQYF. The DNA of the CDR3 is TGTGCCAGCAGCCCCCAAGGGAGCTCCTACGAGCAGTACTTC.